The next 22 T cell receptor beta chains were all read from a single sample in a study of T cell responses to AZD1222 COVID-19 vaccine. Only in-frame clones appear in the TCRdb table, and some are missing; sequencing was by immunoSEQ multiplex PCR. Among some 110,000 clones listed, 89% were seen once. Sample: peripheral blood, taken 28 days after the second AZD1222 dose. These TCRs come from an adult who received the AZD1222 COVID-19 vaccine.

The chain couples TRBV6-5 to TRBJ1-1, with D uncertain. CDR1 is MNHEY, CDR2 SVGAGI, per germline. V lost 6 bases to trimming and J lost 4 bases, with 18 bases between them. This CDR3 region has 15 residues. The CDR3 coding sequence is TGTGCCAGCAGGATTACCGAGGGCCTGAGCACTGAAGCTTTCTTT. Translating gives CASRITEGLSTEAFF.

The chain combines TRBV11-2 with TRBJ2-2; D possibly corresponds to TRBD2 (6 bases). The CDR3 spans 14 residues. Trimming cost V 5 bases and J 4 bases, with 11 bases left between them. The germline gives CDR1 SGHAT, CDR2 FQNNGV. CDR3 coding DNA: TGTGCCAGCAGCCTCGGAGGGCCCACCGGGGAGCTGTTTTTT. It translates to CASSLGGPTGELFF.

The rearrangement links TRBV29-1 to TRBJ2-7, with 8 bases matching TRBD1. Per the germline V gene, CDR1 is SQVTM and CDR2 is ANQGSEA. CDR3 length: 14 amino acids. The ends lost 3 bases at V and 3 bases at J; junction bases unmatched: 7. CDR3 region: CSVDPGTGDYEQYF. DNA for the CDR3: TGCAGCGTTGACCCCGGGACAGGAGACTACGAGCAGTACTTC.

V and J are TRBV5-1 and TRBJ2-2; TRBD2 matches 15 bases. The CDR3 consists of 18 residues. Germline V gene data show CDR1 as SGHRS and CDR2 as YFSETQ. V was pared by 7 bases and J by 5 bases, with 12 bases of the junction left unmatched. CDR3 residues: CASETGGLAGGRTGELFF. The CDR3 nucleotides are TGCGCCAGCGAGACCGGGGGACTAGCGGGAGGCAGGACCGGGGAGCTGTTTTTT.

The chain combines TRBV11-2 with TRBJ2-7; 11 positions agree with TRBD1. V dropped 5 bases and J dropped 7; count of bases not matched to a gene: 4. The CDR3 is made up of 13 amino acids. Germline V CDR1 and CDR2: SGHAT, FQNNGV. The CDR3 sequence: CASSKDRGREQYF. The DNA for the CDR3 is TGTGCCAGCAGCAAGGACAGGGGGCGTGAGCAGTACTTC. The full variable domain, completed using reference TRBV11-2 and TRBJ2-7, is EAGVAQSPRYKIIEKRQSVAFWCNPISGHATLYWYQQILGQGPKLLIQFQNNGVVDDSQLPKDRFSAERLKGVDSTLKIQPAKLEDSAVYLCASSKDRGREQYFGPGTRLTVT.

The CDR3, as DNA: TGTGCCAGCAGCCACCTATCCTACGAGCAGTACTTC. This sequence encodes CASSHLSYEQYF. The chain combines TRBV4-2 with TRBJ2-7; no definite D call. Deletions cut 3 bases from V and 1 base from J, with 4 bases between. In germline, CDR1 is LGHNA, CDR2 YNFKEQ. The CDR3 runs to 12 residues.

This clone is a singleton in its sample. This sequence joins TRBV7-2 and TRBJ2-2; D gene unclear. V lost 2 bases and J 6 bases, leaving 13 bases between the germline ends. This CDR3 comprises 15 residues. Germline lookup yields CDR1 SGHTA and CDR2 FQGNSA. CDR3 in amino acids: CASSLRSTQSGELFF. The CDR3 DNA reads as TGTGCCAGCAGCTTAAGGTCTACTCAGTCCGGGGAGCTGTTTTTT.

CDR3: CASSLKGRDTGELFF. In DNA form, the CDR3 reads TGTGCCAGCAGCCTAAAAGGGAGGGACACCGGGGAGCTGTTTTTT. The chain recombines TRBV7-9 with TRBJ2-2; 7 bases fit TRBD2. CDR1 and CDR2 from the germline V gene are SEHNR and FQNEAQ (reference sequence). Losses at the gene ends were 5 bases for V and 3 bases for J; bases not matched to a gene: 6. The length of the CDR3 is 15 residues.

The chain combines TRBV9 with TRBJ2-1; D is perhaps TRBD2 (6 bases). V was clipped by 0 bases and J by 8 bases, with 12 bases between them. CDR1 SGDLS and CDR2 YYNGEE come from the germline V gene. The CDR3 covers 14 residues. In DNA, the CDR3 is TGTGCCAGCAGCGTAGCGGGAGTGGGCCATGAGCAGTTCTTC. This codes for CASSVAGVGHEQFF.

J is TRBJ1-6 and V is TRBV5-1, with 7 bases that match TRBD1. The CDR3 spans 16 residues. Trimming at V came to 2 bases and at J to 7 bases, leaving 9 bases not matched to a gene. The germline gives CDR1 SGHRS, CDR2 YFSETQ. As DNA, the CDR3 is TGCGCCAGCAGCTTAGGGGACAGTAGCGTAAATTCACCCCTCCACTTT. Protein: CASSLGDSSVNSPLHF.

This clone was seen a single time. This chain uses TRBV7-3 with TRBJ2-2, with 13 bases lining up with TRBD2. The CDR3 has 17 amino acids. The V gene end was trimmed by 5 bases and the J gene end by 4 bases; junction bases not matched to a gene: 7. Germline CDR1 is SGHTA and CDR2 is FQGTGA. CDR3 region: CASSPGLAGDSTGELFF. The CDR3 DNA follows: TGTGCCAGCAGCCCTGGACTAGCGGGAGACAGCACCGGGGAGCTGTTTTTT.

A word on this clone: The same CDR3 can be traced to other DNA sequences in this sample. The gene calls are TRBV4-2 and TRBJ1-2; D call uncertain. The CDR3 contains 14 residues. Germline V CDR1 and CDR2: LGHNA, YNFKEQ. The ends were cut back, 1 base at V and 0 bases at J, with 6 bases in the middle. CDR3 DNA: TGTGCCAGCAGCCAAGGCTTGGCTAACTATGGCTACACCTTC. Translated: CASSQGLANYGYTF.

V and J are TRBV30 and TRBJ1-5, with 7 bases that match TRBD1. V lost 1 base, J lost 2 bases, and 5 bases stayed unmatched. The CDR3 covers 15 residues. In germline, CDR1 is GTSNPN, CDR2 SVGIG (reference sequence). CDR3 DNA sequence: TGTGCCTGGAGTGCCGACAGGGCCCGCAATCAGCCCCAGCATTTT. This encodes CAWSADRARNQPQHF.

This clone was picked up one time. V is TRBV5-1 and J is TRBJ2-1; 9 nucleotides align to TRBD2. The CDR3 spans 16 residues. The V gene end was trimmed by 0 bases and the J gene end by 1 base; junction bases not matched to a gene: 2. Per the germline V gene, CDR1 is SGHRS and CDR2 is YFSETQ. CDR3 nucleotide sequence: TGCGCCAGCAGCTTGGGAGCGGGAGGTTCCTACAATGAGCAGTTCTTC. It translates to CASSLGAGGSYNEQFF.

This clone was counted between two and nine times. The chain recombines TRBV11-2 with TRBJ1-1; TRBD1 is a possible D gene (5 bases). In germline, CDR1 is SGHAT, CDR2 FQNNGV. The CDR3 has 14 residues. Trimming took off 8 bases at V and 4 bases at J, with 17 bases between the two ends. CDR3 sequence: CASARIRVGTEAFF. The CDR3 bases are TGTGCCAGCGCCCGCATCAGGGTCGGCACTGAAGCTTTCTTT.

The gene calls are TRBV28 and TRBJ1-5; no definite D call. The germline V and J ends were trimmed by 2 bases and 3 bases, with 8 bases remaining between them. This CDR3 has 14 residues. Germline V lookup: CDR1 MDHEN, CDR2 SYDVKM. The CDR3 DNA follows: TGTGCCAGCAGTTTAAAACTGAACAATCAGCCCCAGCATTTT. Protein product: CASSLKLNNQPQHF.

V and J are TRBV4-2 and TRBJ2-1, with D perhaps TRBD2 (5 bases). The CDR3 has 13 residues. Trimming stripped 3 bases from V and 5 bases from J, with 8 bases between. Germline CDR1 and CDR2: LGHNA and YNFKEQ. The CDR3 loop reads CASSHEADNEQFF. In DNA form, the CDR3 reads TGTGCCAGCAGCCACGAAGCGGACAATGAGCAGTTCTTC.

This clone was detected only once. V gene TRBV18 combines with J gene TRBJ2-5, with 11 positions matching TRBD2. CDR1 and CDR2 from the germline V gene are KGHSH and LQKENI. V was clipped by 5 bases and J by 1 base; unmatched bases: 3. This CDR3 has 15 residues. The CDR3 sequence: CASSRGLAAQETQYF. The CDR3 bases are TGTGCCAGCTCAAGGGGACTAGCGGCCCAAGAGACCCAGTACTTC.

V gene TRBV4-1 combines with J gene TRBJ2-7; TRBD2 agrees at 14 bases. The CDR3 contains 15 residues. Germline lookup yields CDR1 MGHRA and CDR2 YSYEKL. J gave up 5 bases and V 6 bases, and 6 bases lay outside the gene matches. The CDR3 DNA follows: TGCGCCAGCAGGAGGTCGGGACTAGCGGGAGACGAGCAGTACTTC. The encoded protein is CASRRSGLAGDEQYF.

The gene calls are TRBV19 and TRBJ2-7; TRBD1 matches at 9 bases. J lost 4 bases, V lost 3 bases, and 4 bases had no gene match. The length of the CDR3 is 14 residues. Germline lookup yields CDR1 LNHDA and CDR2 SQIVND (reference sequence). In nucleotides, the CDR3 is TGTGCCAGTAGTATTTCGACAGGGGGGTACGAGCAGTACTTC. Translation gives CASSISTGGYEQYF.

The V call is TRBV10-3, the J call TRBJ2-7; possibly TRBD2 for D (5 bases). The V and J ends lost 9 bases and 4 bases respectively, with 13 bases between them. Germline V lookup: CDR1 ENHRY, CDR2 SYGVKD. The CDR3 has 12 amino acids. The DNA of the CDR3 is TGTGCCATTTCCCAATCGGGATACGAGCAGTACTTC. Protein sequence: CAISQSGYEQYF.

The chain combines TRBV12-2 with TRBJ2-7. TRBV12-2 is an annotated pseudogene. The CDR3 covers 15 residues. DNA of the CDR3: TGTGCAAGTCGCCCCACAGCTCCATCGGGCAACGAGCAGTACTTC. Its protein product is CASRPTAPSGNEQYF.